The rows below give T cell receptor beta chains drawn from one sample of a study of identical twins. TCRdb used MiXCR to reprocess the 5' RACE reads, holding one entry per CDR3 protein. The data hold around 470,000 distinct CDR3 sequences, with 14% observed a single time. The same data also went into a second study, on yellow fever vaccine responses in identical twins.

Sequenced sample: CD4+ T cells sorted from blood. Source of these receptors: a young woman in good health. Both conserved end residues are part of each CDR3. The D gene is left open where the match is weak. The listing skips clone size in some rows; elsewhere it reads once, few, many or a size class.

13 | NA | TRBJ1-3 | few | TRBV12-3/TRBV12-4 | CASRLGFGNTIYF | TGTGCCAGCAGGTTAGGGTTTGGAAACACCATATATTTT
15 | NA | TRBJ1-1 | few | TRBV20-1 | CSARDYRNLNTEAFF | TGCAGTGCTAGAGATTACAGGAACTTAAACACTGAAGCTTTCTTT
17 | TRBD2 | TRBJ2-5 | once | TRBV7-9 | CASSSGGGTSYWETQYF | TGTGCCAGCAGCTCCGGCGGGGGTACTAGCTATTGGGAGACCCAGTACTTC
14 | NA | TRBJ2-1 | NA | TRBV3-1 | CASSQDSGYNEQFF | TGTGCCAGCAGCCAAGATTCCGGGTACAATGAGCAGTTCTTC
14 | NA | TRBJ1-3 | NA | TRBV6-1 | CASRRTVSGNTIYF | TGTGCCAGCAGGCGGACAGTATCAGGAAACACCATATATTTT
15 | NA | TRBJ1-6 | NA | TRBV10-3 | CAISEDRSPYSPLHF | TGTGCCATCAGTGAAGACAGGAGTCCGTATTCACCCCTCCACTTT
14 | NA | TRBJ1-4 | NA | TRBV6-1 | CASRSQGNNEKLFF | TGTGCCAGCAGGTCCCAGGGAAATAATGAAAAACTGTTTTTT
15 | TRBD1 | TRBJ1-6 | few | TRBV27 | CASSSGQIANSPLHF | TGTGCCAGCAGTTCGGGACAGATCGCTAATTCACCCCTCCACTTT
15 | NA | TRBJ2-7 | few | TRBV7-9 | CASSLALGMSDEQYF | TGTGCCAGCAGCTTAGCGTTGGGAATGTCAGACGAGCAGTACTTC
16 | TRBD1 | TRBJ2-2 | NA | TRBV28 | CASSSPRGQGPGELFF | TGTGCCAGCAGTTCCCCCCGGGGACAGGGCCCCGGGGAGCTGTTTTTT
15 | NA | TRBJ2-3 | NA | TRBV7-9 | CASSARVEMGDTQYF | TGTGCCAGCAGCGCTCGGGTAGAGATGGGAGATACGCAGTATTTT
15 | TRBD2 | TRBJ2-7 | NA | TRBV29-1 | CSVELARERSYEQYF | TGCAGCGTTGAATTAGCGCGGGAGAGATCCTACGAGCAGTACTTC
16 | NA | TRBJ2-2 | few | TRBV15 | CATSRLYRTDLGELFF | TGTGCCACCAGCAGATTATATAGGACTGATCTCGGGGAGCTGTTTTTT
11 | TRBD1 | TRBJ2-3 | NA | TRBV20-1 | CSANRGDTQYF | TGCAGTGCTAACAGGGGGGATACGCAGTATTTT
14 | TRBD1 | TRBJ2-7 | many | TRBV27 | CASSVLTGGYEQYF | TGTGCCAGCAGTGTGCTAACAGGGGGCTACGAGCAGTACTTC
17 | NA | TRBJ2-5 | NA | TRBV5-1 | CASSLGTAGTALETQYF | TGCGCCAGCAGCTTGGGCACCGCCGGGACGGCCCTTGAGACCCAGTACTTC
13 | NA | TRBJ1-1 | few | TRBV2 | CASLREDGTEAFF | TGTGCCAGCCTCAGGGAAGACGGTACTGAAGCTTTCTTT
12 | NA | TRBJ2-1 | many | TRBV18 | CASSGSYNEQFF | TGTGCCAGCAGCGGATCCTACAATGAGCAGTTCTTC
16 | NA | TRBJ2-2 | NA | TRBV3-1 | CASRTLPPGSTGELFF | TGTGCCAGCAGGACGTTGCCCCCGGGGAGCACCGGGGAGCTGTTTTTT
15 | TRBD2 | TRBJ2-7 | NA | TRBV20-1 | CSARDSGRLTYEQYF | TGCAGTGCTAGAGACAGCGGGAGATTAACCTACGAGCAGTACTTC
12 | NA | TRBJ2-5 | few | TRBV10-3 | CAISDGWETQYF | TGTGCCATCAGTGATGGTTGGGAGACCCAGTACTTC
20 | NA | TRBJ2-5 | many | TRBV4-1 | CASSQEGGSVAKTRQETQYF | TGCGCCAGCAGCCAAGAAGGCGGTTCGGTCGCAAAGACAAGACAAGAGACCCAGTACTTC
11 | NA | TRBJ2-5 | NA | TRBV11-3 | CASRTGTVQYF | TGTGCCAGCAGGACCGGGACTGTACAGTACTTC
16 | TRBD1 | TRBJ2-1 | NA | TRBV27 | CASRSGAGTGYNEQFF | TGTGCCAGCAGAAGCGGGGCCGGGACAGGGTACAATGAGCAGTTCTTC
13 | TRBD1 | TRBJ1-1 | NA | TRBV5-1 | CASSLAGQGMAFF | TGCGCCAGCAGCTTGGCGGGACAGGGTATGGCTTTCTTT
16 | NA | TRBJ1-2 | many | TRBV4-2 | CASSQDFGREDYGYTF | TGTGCCAGCAGCCAAGATTTCGGCAGGGAGGACTATGGCTACACCTTC
11 | NA | TRBJ2-1 | many | TRBV12-3/TRBV12-4 | CASSLGVKQFF | TGTGCCAGCAGTTTAGGGGTGAAGCAGTTCTTC
16 | NA | TRBJ2-2 | NA | TRBV5-1 | CASTRGDRKNTGELFF | TGCGCCAGCACTCGCGGGGACAGAAAGAACACCGGGGAGCTGTTTTTT
15 | NA | TRBJ2-7 | NA | TRBV3-1 | CASSQGGWGQGEQYF | TGTGCCAGCAGCCAAGGGGGTTGGGGGCAGGGCGAGCAGTACTTC
14 | NA | TRBJ2-3 | once | TRBV12-3/TRBV12-4 | CASSRRQNTDTQYF | TGTGCCAGCAGCCGCAGACAGAACACAGATACGCAGTATTTT
12 | NA | TRBJ2-1 | once | TRBV2 | CASTREYNGQFF | TGTGCCAGCACCAGGGAGTACAATGGGCAGTTCTTC
15 | NA | TRBJ2-7 | few | TRBV20-1 | CSAIYRDSIPYEQYF | TGCAGTGCTATCTACCGGGACTCGATCCCCTACGAGCAGTACTTC